A selection of T cell receptor beta chains follows, all from one sample in a study of cytotoxic CD8 clonotypes in ibrutinib-treated CLL. Sequencing used immunoSEQ multiplex PCR; TCRdb keeps in-frame clones, though not all of them. Counted here are around 140,000 clones, approximately 80% occurring once; the ten biggest clones make up around a quarter. Sample: PBMCs, taken after 12 months of ibrutinib treatment. Receptors originate from a human donor with chronic lymphocytic leukemia. Both conserved end residues are part of each CDR3. D genes are given only for firm matches. The listing skips clone size in some rows; elsewhere it reads once, few, many or a size class.

TGTGCCAGCAGATTACAGGGGGCCTACGAGCAGTACTTC,CASRLQGAYEQYF,TRBD1,-,13,TRBV27,TRBJ2-7
TGTGCCATCAGTGGACAGGGGCTTGGCGCTTTCTTT,CAISGQGLGAFF,TRBD1,-,12,TRBV10-3,TRBJ1-1
TGCGCCAGCCCGCAACCGAGCTACAAGATAGCCAAAAACATTCAGTACTTC,CASPQPSYKIAKNIQYF,-,-,17,TRBV4-3,TRBJ2-4
TGTGCCAGCAGTTTATCCGGGGGCCACAACGAGCAGTACTTC,CASSLSGGHNEQYF,-,-,14,TRBV28,TRBJ2-7
TGTGCCATCAGGGGGACCGGGAGAGAAGAGACCCAGTACTTC,CAIRGTGREETQYF,-,-,14,TRBV10-3,TRBJ2-5
TGCGCCAGCAGCCCCGAGATCGGACTCTATGGCTACACCTTC,CASSPEIGLYGYTF,-,few,14,TRBV5-1,TRBJ1-2
TGTGCCAGCTCACCGCGGACAGACTCCCCAAATTCACCCCTCCACTTT,CASSPRTDSPNSPLHF,-,-,16,TRBV18,TRBJ1-6
TGTGCCAGTAGCAGGGGGCTAGAGGTGTACAATGAGCAGTTCTTC,CASSRGLEVYNEQFF,TRBD1,-,15,TRBV19,TRBJ2-1
TGCGCCAGCAGACCGGGACTAGCGGGGGGGACAGATACGCAGTATTTT,CASRPGLAGGTDTQYF,TRBD2,-,16,TRBV5-1,TRBJ2-3
TGTGCCAGCAGCTTATATGGGGGGACAAACCCTAGGGACTATGGCTACACCTTC,CASSLYGGTNPRDYGYTF,-,-,18,TRBV13,TRBJ1-2
TGTGCCAGCAGCTTTACCTTCACAGATACGCAGTATTTT,CASSFTFTDTQYF,-,-,13,TRBV7-2,TRBJ2-3
TGTGCCAGCAGGTCTACCGGGCCGAACTATAATGAAAAACTGTTTTTT,CASRSTGPNYNEKLFF,-,-,16,TRBV28,TRBJ1-4